The rows below give T cell receptor beta chains drawn from one sample of a study of cytomegalovirus exposure and HLA in healthy donors. Method: immunoSEQ multiplex PCR; TCRdb's copy keeps in-frame clones and lacks some. This sample has roughly 110,000 clones, with about four fifths found just once. The sequenced material came from PBMCs. These receptors all come from a man younger than 45 in good health and CMV-seropositive. Each CDR3 is given with its conserved first and last residue. The D gene is left open where the match is weak. For some rows the clone size is stated as once, few or many, or as a class when expanded; others skip it.

d_call	v_call	clone_size	j_call	cdr3_nt	cdr3_aa
NA	TRBV10-2	once	TRBJ2-3	TGCGCCAGCAGGCGACAAGCCCCGAATCTTTGGGATACGCAGTATTTT	CASRRQAPNLWDTQYF
TRBD2	TRBV27	NA	TRBJ2-3	TGTGCCAGCAGTTTAGAGTCTAGCGGGAGATATACGCAGTATTTT	CASSLESSGRYTQYF
TRBD2	TRBV4-2	once	TRBJ2-7	TGTGCCAGCAGCCAAGCGGGGGGCTCCTACGAGCAGTACTTC	CASSQAGGSYEQYF
NA	TRBV20-1	NA	TRBJ1-1	TGCAGATTTACAGAGGGCACTGAAGCTTTCTTT	CRFTEGTEAFF
NA	TRBV11-3	NA	TRBJ2-1	TGTGCCAGCAGCTTAGCCCGCAGACAGTATGAGCAGTTCTTC	CASSLARRQYEQFF
TRBD2	TRBV5-1	NA	TRBJ2-1	TGCGCCAGCAGCCTAGGAGCGGGAGTGGGGAGTGAGCAGTTCTTC	CASSLGAGVGSEQFF
NA	TRBV7-9	NA	TRBJ1-4	TGTGCCAGCAGCTTGGAGGGAAAACTGTTTTTT	CASSLEGKLFF
NA	TRBV7-9	NA	TRBJ1-4	TGTGCCAGCAGCTTAGGACAGACAGTAAATGAAAAACTGTTTTTT	CASSLGQTVNEKLFF
TRBD1	TRBV10-3	NA	TRBJ1-1	TGTGCCATCAGAGGACAGGGTCAGGGCACTGAAGCTTTCTTT	CAIRGQGQGTEAFF
TRBD1	TRBV18	NA	TRBJ1-2	TGTGCCAGCTCTCTAGGACAGGGGACCTTCAACTATGGCTACACCTTC	CASSLGQGTFNYGYTF
NA	TRBV7-9	NA	TRBJ1-3	TGTGCCAGCAGCTCCCCCCGGGGGGGCTCGGGAAACACCATATATTTT	CASSSPRGGSGNTIYF
TRBD1	TRBV5-1	once	TRBJ2-1	TGCGCCAGCAGCTTAGGGACAGGGGTTGGGAGCTCCTACAATGAGCAGTTCTTC	CASSLGTGVGSSYNEQFF
NA	TRBV2	NA	TRBJ2-7	TGTGCCAGCTCGGCGGGGGCGGGGACCGAGCAGTACTTC	CASSAGAGTEQYF
NA	TRBV5-4	NA	TRBJ2-1	TGTGCCAGCAGCTCCTGGACTATCAATGAGCAGTTCTTC	CASSSWTINEQFF
TRBD1	TRBV7-6	few	TRBJ2-1	TGTGCCAGCAGCTTGACAGGGGATTACAATGAGCAGTTCTTC	CASSLTGDYNEQFF
NA	TRBV10-2	NA	TRBJ1-1	TGCGCCAGCAATACGGGGGGAACTGAAGCTTTCTTT	CASNTGGTEAFF
NA	TRBV19	once	TRBJ2-7	TGTGCCAGTAGTATGCGGGGGCTCTCCTACGAGCAGTACTTC	CASSMRGLSYEQYF
TRBD1	TRBV18	NA	TRBJ2-2	TGTGCCAGCTCACCATTTACAGGGGGAACCGGGGAGCTGTTTTTT	CASSPFTGGTGELFF
NA	TRBV14	NA	TRBJ1-1	TGTGCCAGCAGCTACAGGGTGAACACTGAAGCCTTCTTT	CASSYRVNTEAFF
NA	TRBV6-1	NA	TRBJ1-5	TGTGCCAGCAGATTCTATAGCAATCAGCCCCAGCATTTT	CASRFYSNQPQHF
TRBD2	TRBV13	few	TRBJ2-2	TGTGCCAGCAGCCCGATAGGGCTAGCGGGGGGGCCCATCGGGGAGCTGTTTTTT	CASSPIGLAGGPIGELFF
TRBD1	TRBV6-5	NA	TRBJ1-1	TGTGCCAGCAGTGATAGGACAGGGAACACTGAAGCTTTCTTT	CASSDRTGNTEAFF
TRBD2	TRBV5-8	NA	TRBJ2-2	TGTGCCAGCAGCCGACTAGCGGGATACGCGAACACCGGGGAGCTGTTTTTT	CASSRLAGYANTGELFF
NA	TRBV28	NA	TRBJ1-2	TGTGCCAGCAGTTTAAGTAACTGGTCGCCTCGTGGCTACACCTTC	CASSLSNWSPRGYTF
NA	TRBV2	NA	TRBJ2-1	TGTGCCAGCAGTACACCCCCTACAGGCTACTCCTACAATGAGCAGTTCTTC	CASSTPPTGYSYNEQFF
TRBD1	TRBV6-1	NA	TRBJ1-5	TGTGCCAGCAGTGAATTGGACAGGGTGTATCAGCCCCAGCATTTT	CASSELDRVYQPQHF
TRBD1	TRBV7-6	NA	TRBJ1-6	TGTGCCAGCAGCGGACGTCCCGGGACAGGGAATTCACCCCTCCACTTT	CASSGRPGTGNSPLHF
TRBD1	TRBV7-3	NA	TRBJ2-7	TGTGCCAGCAGCTTAACGTGGGGGCAGGGGGCTAGCGAGCAGTACTTC	CASSLTWGQGASEQYF
TRBD1	TRBV5-6	NA	TRBJ1-2	TGTGCCAGCAGCTTGGGCCCGACAGGGGGCTTTGGCTACACCTTC	CASSLGPTGGFGYTF
TRBD1	TRBV27	NA	TRBJ2-7	TGTGCCAGCAACCCGGGACAGGGCTCCTACGAGCAGTACTTC	CASNPGQGSYEQYF
NA	TRBV2	NA	TRBJ1-1	TGTGCCAGCACTGAACAGGGCCCTGAAGCTTTCTTT	CASTEQGPEAFF
NA	TRBV18	NA	TRBJ1-4	TGTGCCAGCTCATCTATGGAGGGTGAAAAACTGTTTTTT	CASSSMEGEKLFF
NA	TRBV11-2	NA	TRBJ2-3	TGTGCCAGCAGCCCCGATATTCGCGGCACAGATACGCAGTATTTT	CASSPDIRGTDTQYF
NA	TRBV7-7	NA	TRBJ2-5	TGTGCCAGCAGCCCTAGTCGGGTCTGGGAGACCCAGTACTTC	CASSPSRVWETQYF
NA	TRBV5-1	NA	TRBJ2-5	TGCGCCAGCAGCCAGGGCATCCTGTCGGGAGAGACCCAGTACTTC	CASSQGILSGETQYF